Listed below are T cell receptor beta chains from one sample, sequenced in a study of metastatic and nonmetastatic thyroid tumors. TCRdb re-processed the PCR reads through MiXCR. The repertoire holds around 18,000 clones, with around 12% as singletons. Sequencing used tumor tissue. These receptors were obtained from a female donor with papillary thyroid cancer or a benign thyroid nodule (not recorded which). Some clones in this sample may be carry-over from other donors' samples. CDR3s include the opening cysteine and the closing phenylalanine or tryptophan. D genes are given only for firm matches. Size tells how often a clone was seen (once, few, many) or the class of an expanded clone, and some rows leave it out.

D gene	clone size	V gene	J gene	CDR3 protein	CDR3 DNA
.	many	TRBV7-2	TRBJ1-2	CASSLGYRTTKNYGYTF	TGTGCCAGCAGCTTAGGCTATCGCACTACCAAAAACTATGGCTACACCTTC
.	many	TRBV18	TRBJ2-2	CASSSQANTGELFF	TGTGCCAGCTCATCCCAGGCGAACACCGGGGAGCTGTTTTTT
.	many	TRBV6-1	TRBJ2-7	CASSEDSGSSYEQYF	TGTGCCAGCAGTGAGGATAGCGGTAGCTCCTACGAGCAGTACTTC
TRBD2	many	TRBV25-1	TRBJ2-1	CASETSGAYNEQFF	TGTGCCAGCGAAACTAGCGGAGCCTACAATGAGCAGTTCTTC
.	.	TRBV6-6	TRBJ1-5	CASSYSEGLTRPQHF	TGTGCCAGCAGTTACTCAGAGGGATTGACTCGGCCCCAGCATTTT
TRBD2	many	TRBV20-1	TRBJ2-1	CSATKGLAGELSYNEQFF	TGCAGTGCTACTAAGGGACTAGCGGGAGAATTGTCCTACAATGAGCAGTTCTTC
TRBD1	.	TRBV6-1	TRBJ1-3	CASSEARTGGGWWYF	TGTGCCAGCAGTGAAGCGCGAACAGGGGGCGGGTGGTGGTATTTT
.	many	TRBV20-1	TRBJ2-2	CSAGQKSTGELFF	TGCAGTGCTGGCCAGAAGAGCACCGGGGAGCTGTTTTTT
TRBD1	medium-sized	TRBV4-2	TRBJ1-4	CASSQDQGGDGKLFF	TGTGCCAGCAGCCAAGATCAAGGGGGCGATGGAAAACTGTTTTTT
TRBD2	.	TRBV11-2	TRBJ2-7	CASSLEPGLAGGEQYF	TGTGCCAGCAGCTTAGAGCCGGGACTAGCGGGGGGAGAGCAGTACTTC
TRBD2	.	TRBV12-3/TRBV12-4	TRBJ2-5	CASSFSGRWPGGETQYF	TGTGCCAGCAGTTTCAGCGGGAGGTGGCCAGGAGGGGAGACCCAGTACTTC
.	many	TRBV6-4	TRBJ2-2	CASSDRNTGELFF	TGTGCCAGCAGTGATAGAAACACCGGGGAGCTGTTTTTT
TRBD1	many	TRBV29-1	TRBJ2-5	CSAAGDRGEKTQYF	TGCAGCGCTGCAGGGGACAGGGGGGAAAAGACCCAGTACTTC
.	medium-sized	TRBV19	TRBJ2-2	CASTTLGHFTGELFF	TGTGCCAGTACCACCCTCGGACACTTCACCGGGGAGCTGTTTTTT
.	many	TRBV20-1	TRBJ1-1	CSARGVNTEAFF	TGCAGTGCTAGAGGAGTCAACACTGAAGCTTTCTTT
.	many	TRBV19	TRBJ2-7	CASTSKTVTYEQYF	TGTGCCAGTACCTCAAAGACAGTGACCTACGAGCAGTACTTC
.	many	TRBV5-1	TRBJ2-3	CASSTGILSTDTQYF	TGCGCCAGCAGCACCGGGATCCTCTCCACAGATACGCAGTATTTT
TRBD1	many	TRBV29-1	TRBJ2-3	CSVPGQGADTQYF	TGCAGCGTTCCGGGACAGGGGGCAGATACGCAGTATTTT
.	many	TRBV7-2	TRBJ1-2	CASSLGQGTYGYTF	TGTGCCAGCAGCTTAGGGCAGGGGACATATGGCTACACCTTC
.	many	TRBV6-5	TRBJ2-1	CASSYSVWRLSSYNEQFF	TGTGCCAGCAGTTACTCGGTGTGGCGGCTCAGCTCCTACAATGAGCAGTTCTTC
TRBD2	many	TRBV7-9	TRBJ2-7	CASSLAVAGPYEQYF	TGTGCCAGCAGCTTAGCGGTAGCGGGACCCTACGAGCAGTACTTC
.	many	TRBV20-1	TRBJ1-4	CSGQPATNEKLFF	TGCAGTGGGCAGCCAGCAACTAATGAAAAACTGTTTTTT
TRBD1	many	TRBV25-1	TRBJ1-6	CASVGQGTSPLHF	TGTGCCAGCGTAGGACAGGGGACTTCACCCCTCCACTTT
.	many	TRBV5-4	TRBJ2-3	CASSLDDSTDTQYF	TGTGCCAGCAGCTTAGATGACAGCACAGATACGCAGTATTTT
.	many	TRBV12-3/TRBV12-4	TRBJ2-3	CASSLAPSTDTQYF	TGTGCCAGCAGTCTAGCACCTAGCACAGATACGCAGTATTTT
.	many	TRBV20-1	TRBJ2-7	CSASRVYEQYF	TGCAGTGCTAGTCGAGTTTACGAGCAGTACTTC
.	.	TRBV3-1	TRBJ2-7	CASSQDSGYEQYF	TGTGCCAGCAGCCAAGATTCGGGCTACGAGCAGTACTTC
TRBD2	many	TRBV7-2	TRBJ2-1	CASSRGLAGGSGEQFF	TGTGCCAGCAGCCGCGGACTAGCGGGAGGATCAGGTGAGCAGTTCTTC
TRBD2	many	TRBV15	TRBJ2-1	CATSTTSGRAYEQFF	TGTGCCACCAGCACAACTAGCGGGAGAGCGTATGAGCAGTTCTTC
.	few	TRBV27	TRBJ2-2	CASSFSQNTGELFF	TGTGCCAGCAGTTTTTCCCAGAACACCGGGGAGCTGTTTTTT
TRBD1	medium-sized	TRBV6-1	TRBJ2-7	CASSGGQDSYEQYF	TGTGCCAGCAGCGGGGGACAGGACTCCTACGAGCAGTACTTC
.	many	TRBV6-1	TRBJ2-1	CASRGSGSNEQFF	TGTGCCAGCAGGGGATCAGGGAGCAATGAGCAGTTCTTC
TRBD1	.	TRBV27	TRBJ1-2	CASSKSGGTEGLYGYTF	TGTGCCAGCAGCAAGTCGGGCGGGACAGAGGGCCTTTATGGCTACACCTTC
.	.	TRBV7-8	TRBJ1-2	CASSMGNYGYTF	TGTGCCAGCAGCATGGGAAACTATGGCTACACCTTC
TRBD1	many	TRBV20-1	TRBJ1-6	CSAGGSGGTGYSPLHF	TGCAGTGCTGGGGGTTCCGGCGGGACAGGCTATTCACCCCTCCACTTT
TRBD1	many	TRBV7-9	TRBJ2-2	CASSFVRGPTGELFF	TGTGCCAGCAGCTTCGTCAGGGGGCCTACCGGGGAGCTGTTTTTT
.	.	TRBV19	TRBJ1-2	CASSINPVANYGYTF	TGTGCCAGTAGTATTAATCCGGTTGCGAACTATGGCTACACCTTC
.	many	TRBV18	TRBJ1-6	CASSPPGRNSPLHF	TGTGCCAGCTCACCACCAGGTCGCAATTCACCCCTCCACTTT
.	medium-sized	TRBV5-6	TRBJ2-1	CASSLVSGPYNEQFF	TGTGCCAGCAGCTTGGTAAGCGGGCCCTACAATGAGCAGTTCTTC
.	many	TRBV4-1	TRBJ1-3	CASSQGGQVGNTIYF	TGCGCCAGCAGCCAAGGTGGGCAGGTGGGAAACACCATATATTTT
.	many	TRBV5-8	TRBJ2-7	CASSLWGRGEQYF	TGTGCCAGCAGCTTGTGGGGTCGCGGCGAGCAGTACTTC